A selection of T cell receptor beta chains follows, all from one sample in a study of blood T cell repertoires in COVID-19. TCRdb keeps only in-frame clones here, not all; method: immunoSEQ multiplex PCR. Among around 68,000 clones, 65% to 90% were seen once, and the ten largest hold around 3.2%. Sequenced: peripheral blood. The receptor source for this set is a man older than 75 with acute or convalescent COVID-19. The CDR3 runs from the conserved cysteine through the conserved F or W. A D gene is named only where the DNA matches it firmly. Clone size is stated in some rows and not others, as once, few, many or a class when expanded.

CASSASLGLGNEQFF	TGTGCCAGCAGCGCCTCCCTAGGACTAGGAAATGAGCAGTTCTTC	TRBD2	TRBV9	.	TRBJ2-1
CASSSLSSSTDTQYF	TGTGCCAGCAGTTCACTCTCCTCTAGCACAGATACGCAGTATTTT	.	TRBV11-2	.	TRBJ2-3
CASTLTGNNQPQHF	TGTGCCAGCACTCTGACAGGCAACAATCAGCCCCAGCATTTT	.	TRBV6-5	.	TRBJ1-5
CASSQESWPNRNQPQHF	TGTGCCAGCAGCCAAGAGTCTTGGCCGAACCGCAATCAGCCCCAGCATTTT	.	TRBV4-2	.	TRBJ1-5
CASSLGQGWNEQFF	TGTGCCAGCAGCTTAGGACAGGGGTGGAATGAGCAGTTCTTC	TRBD1	TRBV7-9	few	TRBJ2-1
CATTSSGPAEQYF	TGTGCCACCACATCTAGCGGGCCTGCCGAGCAGTACTTC	TRBD2	TRBV6-5	.	TRBJ2-7
CASTLHRVGQPQHF	TGTGCCAGCACCCTTCACAGGGTGGGTCAGCCCCAGCATTTT	.	TRBV28	.	TRBJ1-5
CASIGGGGNTIYF	TGTGCCAGCATCGGCGGTGGTGGAAACACCATATATTTT	.	TRBV6-5	few	TRBJ1-3
CATSDPRTGYRTDTQYF	TGTGCCACCAGTGACCCGCGGACAGGATATCGCACAGATACGCAGTATTTT	TRBD1	TRBV24-1	.	TRBJ2-3
CASSPSGGLNIQYF	TGTGCCAGCAGCCCCTCGGGGGGCCTCAACATTCAGTACTTC	.	TRBV7-2	.	TRBJ2-4
CASSPTSGSVNEQFF	TGTGCCAGCAGCCCCACTAGCGGGAGTGTTAATGAGCAGTTCTTC	TRBD2	TRBV7-2	.	TRBJ2-1
CASSLAQIVGETQYF	TGTGCCAGCAGCTTAGCCCAAATAGTCGGGGAGACCCAGTACTTC	.	TRBV7-2	.	TRBJ2-5
CASRERYRVGRYF	TGCGCCAGCAGGGAACGGTACAGGGTAGGACGTTACTTC	.	TRBV10-2	.	TRBJ2-7
CASSRTQNTEAFF	TGTGCCAGCAGTCGTACACAGAACACTGAAGCTTTCTTT	.	TRBV6-2/TRBV6-3	.	TRBJ1-1
CATSERQAGSYEQYF	TGTGCCACCAGTGAGAGACAAGCGGGGTCCTACGAGCAGTACTTC	TRBD2	TRBV24-1	.	TRBJ2-7
CASSQVYRQPNTEAFF	TGTGCCAGCAGCCAAGTTTACCGACAACCCAACACTGAAGCTTTCTTT	.	TRBV14	.	TRBJ1-1
CASSVAGQGIYGYTF	TGTGCCAGCAGCGTAGCGGGACAGGGGATCTATGGCTACACCTTC	TRBD1	TRBV9	.	TRBJ1-2
CASSPYRPGGRWYGYTF	TGTGCCAGCAGCCCATATCGTCCAGGGGGGAGATGGTATGGCTACACCTTC	TRBD1	TRBV3-1/TRBV3-2	.	TRBJ1-2
CASSYNQGYNEQFF	TGTGCCAGCAGTTATAATCAGGGGTACAATGAGCAGTTCTTC	.	TRBV6-2/TRBV6-3	.	TRBJ2-1
CASSLNRGRGETQYF	TGTGCCAGCAGCTTAAATCGCGGGAGGGGAGAGACCCAGTACTTC	TRBD2	TRBV7-2	.	TRBJ2-5
CASSEGTGNNEQFF	TGCGCCAGCAGTGAGGGGACTGGCAACAATGAGCAGTTCTTC	.	TRBV10-1	.	TRBJ2-1
CASSLGVAGGRGDEQFF	TGTGCCAGCAGCTTAGGGGTAGCGGGAGGCCGGGGTGATGAGCAGTTCTTC	TRBD2	TRBV11-2	.	TRBJ2-1
CASSRQGQGGEKLFF	TGTGCCAGTAGTAGGCAGGGACAGGGAGGTGAAAAACTGTTTTTT	TRBD1	TRBV19	few	TRBJ1-4
CASGGGYGYTF	TGTGCCAGCGGCGGAGGATATGGCTACACCTTC	.	TRBV3-1/TRBV3-2	.	TRBJ1-2
CAWSVNSRTEAFF	TGTGCCTGGAGTGTAAACAGCCGCACTGAAGCTTTCTTT	.	TRBV30	once	TRBJ1-1
CASSPTPGDPEAFF	TGCGCCAGCAGCCCGACCCCAGGGGACCCTGAAGCTTTCTTT	.	TRBV5-1	once	TRBJ1-1
CASSYSGRKGEQYF	TGTGCCAGCAGTTACTCTGGGAGGAAGGGCGAGCAGTACTTC	.	TRBV6-5	once	TRBJ2-7
CASSLASSVLPSSSYNEQFF	TGCGCCAGCAGCTTAGCGTCTAGCGTCCTTCCCTCGAGCTCCTACAATGAGCAGTTCTTC	.	TRBV5-1	.	TRBJ2-1
CASSYSYFQGLRGYTF	TGTGCCAGCAGTTACTCCTACTTTCAGGGGCTGAGGGGCTACACCTTC	.	TRBV6-5	.	TRBJ1-2
CASSEAPGAHNSPLHF	TGTGCCAGCAGTGAAGCTCCAGGGGCACATAATTCACCCCTCCACTTT	.	TRBV6-1	.	TRBJ1-6
CASCVLNSYNEQFF	TGCGCCAGCTGTGTTCTTAACTCCTACAATGAGCAGTTCTTC	.	TRBV5-1	.	TRBJ2-1
CAWRHSGRNEQFF	TGTGCCTGGAGACACTCAGGGCGGAATGAGCAGTTCTTC	.	TRBV30	.	TRBJ2-1